The entry that follows covers one TCR beta chain sequence. Antigen: not known. These data come from a study of PD-1 blockade in mismatch repair-deficient tumors. Findings and limits, study-wide: Tumor-resident clones, often undetectable pretreatment in blood, expanded then contracted after pembrolizumab.

This CDR3 has 12 residues. The germline CDR1 and CDR2 sequences are SGHNT and YYREEE (reference sequence). Trimming took 3 bases from V and 10 from J, leaving 10 bases between them. TCRdb's copy holds only in-frame clones and misses some; the assay was immunoSEQ multiplex PCR. The table records around 120,000 clones, 88% of them present only once. This sequence joins TRBV5-4 and TRBJ1-4; possibly TRBD1 for D (5 bases). The specimen was peripheral blood, collected roughly 67 weeks after starting pembrolizumab. This receptor was taken from an adult with mismatch repair-deficient cancer. The CDR3 sequence: CASSSGRGKLFF. CDR3 in DNA: TGTGCCAGCAGCTCGGGGCGAGGAAAACTGTTTTTT.